What follows is one T cell receptor (beta chain) and its context. Sequenced by immunoSEQ multiplex PCR; TCRdb stores in-frame clones only, minus some. The sample lists 600,000 to 900,000 clones, 75% to 90% occurring once. This CDR3 has 16 residues. From germline, CDR1 is KGHSH and CDR2 LQKENI. Trimming removed 6 bases from V and 0 bases from J; junction bases left unmatched: 5. The record originates from a study of shared T cell receptors in the human thymus. The same specimen was also included in a second study, on human thymus T cells. This second report adds: Obtained as resections during corrective heart surgery, the thymus tissue was then studied. There were highly overlapping thymic repertoires among unrelated individuals, as related research reported.

The sequenced sample was thymocytes. This TCR was sampled from a girl under two years old with a congenital heart defect. J is TRBJ2-6 and V is TRBV18; 7 nucleotides agree with TRBD1. The CDR3 sequence is CASSLDRVSGANVLTF. The DNA of the CDR3 is TGTGCCAGCTCCCTTGACAGGGTCTCTGGGGCCAACGTCCTGACTTTC.